This T cell receptor (beta chain) emerged from a study of vaccination effects on CD4 cells after COVID-19. The overall study: Two-dose BNT162b2 or mRNA-1273 vaccination was given to participants. Findings of the study overall: After vaccination of healthy people, only 1 of 255 vaccine-induced clones cross-reacted with common cold coronaviruses. Marked contraction was observed in infection-induced and vaccine-induced clones late after vaccination. Recruitment yielded few convalescent patients, and the study had no early post-infection timepoints.

Only in-frame clones appear in the TCRdb table, and some are missing; sequencing was by immunoSEQ multiplex PCR. Here the sample spans just over 20,000 clones, over 60% being singletons. On this clone: The antigen remains unidentified.

V was clipped by 3 bases and J by 7 bases; unmatched bases: 9. Germline CDR1 is LNHNV and CDR2 is YYDKDF (reference sequence). The CDR3 extends over 16 amino acids. ViraFEST used viral peptide pools to expand antigen-specific CD4+ T cells before sequencing. Subsequent to a culture period of about nine days, CD4+ T cells were isolated. Previously uninfected by SARS-CoV-2, the vaccine recipients also showed negative nucleocapsid antibodies. The starting material was CD4+ T cells from PBMCs cultured with HCoV-NL63 spike peptides, obtained before COVID-19 vaccination. This clonotype was obtained from a human donor who received a COVID-19 vaccine. This chain uses TRBV15 with TRBJ1-4; 9 nucleotides match TRBD1. DNA for the CDR3: TGTGCCACCAGCAGCTCGGGACAGGGCGGTATTGAAAAACTGTTTTTT. Protein sequence: CATSSSGQGGIEKLFF. Supplemented by reference TRBV15 and TRBJ1-4, the full variable domain reads DAMVIQNPRYQVTQFGKPVTLSCSQTLNHNVMYWYQQKSSQAPKLLFHYYDKDFNNEADTPDNFQSRRPNTSFCFLDIRSPGLGDTAMYLCATSSSGQGGIEKLFFGSGTQLSVL.